The T cell receptor (beta chain) under discussion was sequenced for a study of shared clonotypes between healthy human individuals. Study-level results: Rarefaction showed that sequencing of sorted subsets was incomplete (despite large depth).

There are 13 residues in the CDR3. Trimming stripped 2 bases from V and 2 bases from J, with 6 bases between. CDR1 and CDR2 (germline): KGHSH, LQKENI. With respect to this clone: Its antigen is unknown.

Clones were sequenced by immunoSEQ multiplex PCR, and TCRdb holds only the in-frame ones, with some missing. Of roughly 1,500,000 clones in the sample, approximately 98.5% were seen once. This clonotype was sampled from a man aged 25-45 years in good health. V gene TRBV18 combines with J gene TRBJ2-5; D is unclear. The sample comprised naive CD4+ T cells sorted from blood. Documented subset: CD45RA+ positively selected. The CDR3 loop is CASSPVPQETQYF. The CDR3 region has the DNA TGTGCCAGCTCACCAGTCCCACAAGAGACCCAGTACTTC.